The 25 T cell receptor beta chains given below trace back to one sample, sequenced in a study of blood T cells in healthy people across ages. Alongside a J-beta primer mix, a sample-barcoded 5' primer served in a second PCR lasting about 6 to 11 cycles. From the 5' RACE reads, TCRdb called clonotypes with MiXCR, one entry per CDR3 protein. The table has 1.5 million to 2 million distinct CDR3 sequences, around half seen once. Sequenced: blood. The receptor set was obtained from a woman between 35 and 50 years old in good health.

This clonotype has ten or more counts. V usage is TRBV7-2 and J usage is TRBJ1-5; D possibly corresponds to TRBD1 (5 bases). This CDR3 is built from 14 residues. In germline, CDR1 is SGHTA, CDR2 FQGNSA. The ends were cut back, 1 base at V and 7 bases at J, with 11 bases in the middle. CDR3 amino acids: CASSLVDKPQPQHF. The DNA for the CDR3 is TGTGCCAGCAGCTTAGTGGACAAACCCCAGCCCCAGCATTTT.

The V gene is TRBV27, the J gene TRBJ2-5; perhaps TRBD2 as D (5 bases). Between the trimmed V and J ends, which lost 2 bases and 1 base, there was a span of 11 bases. The germline V gene encodes CDR1 MNHEY and CDR2 SMNVEV (reference sequence). This CDR3 spans 15 amino acids. CDR3 protein: CASSLNGRAQETQYF. CDR3 nucleotides: TGTGCCAGCAGTTTAAATGGGCGGGCCCAAGAGACCCAGTACTTC.

The V and J genes are TRBV7-9 and TRBJ1-1; perhaps TRBD1 as D (6 bases). The germline gives CDR1 SEHNR, CDR2 FQNEAQ (reference sequence). The CDR3 covers 14 residues. V lost 1 base and J 4 bases, leaving 10 bases between the germline ends. The CDR3 nucleotides read TGTGCCAGCAGCTTAGACAGCAGGGGCACTGAAGCTTTCTTT. It codes for CASSLDSRGTEAFF.

The chain links TRBV5-1 to TRBJ1-6, with D perhaps TRBD1 (6 bases). CDR3 length: 14 amino acids. Germline V gene data show CDR1 as SGHRS and CDR2 as YFSETQ. The ends were cut back, 3 bases at V and 9 bases at J, with 13 bases in the middle. The chain's CDR3 is CASSSGTQGSPLHF. Written as DNA, the CDR3 is TGCGCCAGCAGCTCCGGGACACAAGGTTCACCCCTCCACTTT. The entire variable domain, with the rest obtained from reference TRBV5-1 and TRBJ1-6, is as follows: KAGVTQTPRYLIKTRGQQVTLSCSPISGHRSVSWYQQTPGQGLQFLFEYFSETQRNKGNFPGRFSGRQFSNSRSEMNVSTLELGDSALYLCASSSGTQGSPLHFGNGTRLTVT.

The chain joins TRBV28 to TRBJ2-7, with unresolved D. Germline V CDR1 and CDR2: MDHEN, SYDVKM. Trimming took off 10 bases at V and 4 bases at J, with 8 bases between the two ends. The CDR3 runs 10 residues. CDR3 region: CATGMYEQYF. The CDR3 DNA reads TGTGCCACCGGAATGTACGAGCAGTACTTC.

This clonotype was observed a handful of times. The chain carries TRBV15 and TRBJ1-6; D call uncertain. CDR1 and CDR2 (germline): LNHNV, YYDKDF (reference sequence). The length of the CDR3 is 17 residues. V shed 1 base and J shed 0 bases, with 10 bases lying between them. The CDR3 spells CATSRVGRSSYNSPLHF. The CDR3 DNA reads TGTGCCACCAGCAGAGTCGGCAGGAGCTCCTATAATTCACCCCTCCACTTT.

The chain uses TRBV20-1 and TRBJ2-1; 10 nucleotides align to TRBD2. Germline CDR1 reads DFQATT; CDR2 reads SNEGSKA (reference sequence). The CDR3 is 16 residues long. V was clipped by 0 bases and J by 8 bases; unmatched bases: 10. CDR3 residues: CSARDLLAGTVDEQFF. CDR3 DNA sequence: TGCAGTGCTAGAGATCTACTAGCGGGGACTGTGGATGAGCAGTTCTTC.

This clonotype appeared a few times. The CDR3 sequence is CSVEPTNREQFF. The CDR3 DNA is TGCAGCGTTGAACCTACGAATAGGGAGCAGTTCTTC. The gene calls are TRBV29-1 and TRBJ2-1; D gene unclear. The V gene lost 2 bases and the J gene lost 10 bases, with 12 bases spanning the gap. CDR1 and CDR2 from the germline V gene are SQVTM and ANQGSEA. The CDR3 runs to 12 residues.

This clonotype has a handful of counts. The chain recombines TRBV6-5 with TRBJ1-1; the D is unclear. Germline V lookup: CDR1 MNHEY, CDR2 SVGAGI. V lost 7 bases and J 4 bases, leaving 13 bases between the germline ends. The CDR3 loop spans 13 amino acids. CDR3 bases: TGTGCCAGCATTGACACCCTGGGCACTGAAGCTTTCTTT. Translating gives CASIDTLGTEAFF.

Turning to this clonotype: This may come from a read error, since a much larger clone is one base off. The CDR3 region is CSVVVVRGSYEQNF. The CDR3 DNA is TGCAGCGTTGTGGTCGTCAGGGGCTCGTACGAGCAGAACTTC. V is TRBV29-1 and J is TRBJ2-7; D possibly corresponds to TRBD1 (6 bases). Germline CDR1 is SQVTM and CDR2 is ANQGSEA. CDR3 length equals 14 residues.

This clonotype was seen a single time. This chain links TRBV7-9 with TRBJ2-1, with D perhaps TRBD1 or TRBD2 (5 bases each). V lost 3 bases and J lost 13, with 19 bases in between. CDR3 length: 14 amino acids. CDR1 SEHNR and CDR2 FQNEAQ come from the germline V gene (reference sequence). The CDR3, as DNA: TGTGCCAGCAGCTTTGGAGAAGTCAGGGAGACCCAGTTCTTC. Translating it yields CASSFGEVRETQFF.

This clonotype showed up just a few times. This chain uses TRBV7-2 with TRBJ2-4; D may be TRBD1 (5 bases). Looked up from germline, CDR1 is SGHTA and CDR2 is FQGNSA. The CDR3 is 16 amino acids. The V and J ends lost 3 bases and 5 bases respectively, with 17 bases between them. The chain's CDR3 is CASSFYSVGLENIQYF. CDR3 nucleotides: TGTGCCAGCAGCTTTTATTCAGTGGGGCTGGAAAACATTCAGTACTTC.

The chain joins TRBV5-1 to TRBJ2-2; D not resolved. This CDR3 region has 15 residues. V dropped 4 bases and J dropped 1 base, with 11 bases sitting between them. CDR1 and CDR2 from the germline V gene are SGHRS and YFSETQ. The CDR3, as DNA: TGCGCCAGCAGCCTGGACCCTTGGAACACCGGGGAGCTGTTTTTT. Its protein is CASSLDPWNTGELFF.

This clonotype was seen a few times. The genes are TRBV28 and TRBJ2-7; TRBD1 might be the D (5 bases). Germline CDR1 and CDR2: MDHEN and SYDVKM. V lost 5 bases to trimming and J lost 3 bases, with 23 bases between them. This CDR3 is built from 17 residues. In nucleotides, the CDR3 is TGTGCCAGCAGTCCCTTACCAACAGGAAGCAACCACTACGAGCAGTACTTC. It codes for CASSPLPTGSNHYEQYF.

The rearrangement links TRBV6-5 to TRBJ1-2; unclear D gene. Trimming removed 1 base at V and 7 bases at J, with 13 bases between. In germline, CDR1 is MNHEY, CDR2 SVGAGI. This CDR3 comprises 14 residues. CDR3 region: CASSYFPGEGGYTF. The CDR3, as DNA: TGTGCCAGCAGTTACTTCCCGGGAGAGGGTGGCTACACCTTC.

The chain links TRBV7-2 to TRBJ2-6, with a weak D call TRBD1 (5 bases). The V and J ends lost 5 bases and 2 bases respectively, with 13 bases between them. This CDR3 is built from 16 residues. Germline CDR1 SGHTA, CDR2 FQGNSA. In nucleotides, the CDR3 is TGTGCCAGCAGCGTAGGGGTCCCCCCTGGGGCCAACGTCCTGACTTTC. Translated: CASSVGVPPGANVLTF.

This clonotype has just a few counts. The rearrangement links TRBV11-2 to TRBJ1-1; D uncertain. There are 12 residues in the CDR3. V shed 0 bases and J shed 6 bases, with 5 bases lying between them. Germline CDR1 SGHAT, CDR2 FQNNGV. For the CDR3, the DNA is TGTGCCAGCAGCTTAGATATTTCTGAAGCTTTCTTT. Amino acids: CASSLDISEAFF.

The chain links TRBV25-1 to TRBJ2-7; D is undetermined. Germline V gene lookup returns CDR1 MGHDK and CDR2 SYGVNS. V gave up 7 bases and J gave up 7 bases, with 17 bases separating them. This CDR3 has 13 residues. CDR3 residues: CASIVRRRTEQYF. CDR3 sequence (DNA): TGTGCCAGCATTGTCCGACGGCGTACAGAGCAGTACTTC.

This rearrangement joins TRBV9 to TRBJ2-5, with 8 bases identical to TRBD1. The CDR3 has 14 residues. Germline trimming cut 5 bases from V and 6 bases from J; bases unmatched to any gene: 9. CDR1 and CDR2 (germline): SGDLS, YYNGEE. The CDR3 DNA sequence: TGTGCCAGCAGAGAGAGACAGGGGAAAAAGACCCAGTACTTC. As protein: CASRERQGKKTQYF.

The V and J genes are TRBV28 and TRBJ2-5; tentative D call: TRBD2 (5 bases). The V gene's germline CDR1 is MDHEN and CDR2 SYDVKM. The V gene lost 6 bases and the J gene lost 5 bases, with 10 bases spanning the gap. CDR3 size: 12 residues. As DNA, the CDR3 is TGTGCCAGCAGACTCCCGGGGGAGACCCAGTACTTC. Its translation is CASRLPGETQYF.

The J gene is TRBJ2-1, the V gene TRBV28, with 7 bases identical to TRBD2. The CDR3 loop spans 17 amino acids. Germline V gives CDR1 MDHEN, CDR2 SYDVKM. Unmatched junction bases numbered 15, after V lost 6 bases and J lost 4 bases. The CDR3 nucleotides read TGTGCCAGCAGACGGGCTAGCGGAAGATCCCGTTACAATGAGCAGTTCTTC. Translation gives CASRRASGRSRYNEQFF. Drawing the rest from reference TRBV28 and TRBJ2-1, the complete variable domain is DVKVTQSSRYLVKRTGEKVFLECVQDMDHENMFWYRQDPGLGLRLIYFSYDVKMKEKGDIPEGYSVSREKKERFSLILESASTNQTSMYLCASRRASGRSRYNEQFFGPGTRLTVL.

The rearrangement joins TRBV28 to TRBJ2-7, with 7 bases identical to TRBD1. The J segment lost 4 bases and the V segment lost 6 bases, leaving 9 bases of the junction unmatched. This CDR3 has 14 residues. The V gene's germline CDR1 is MDHEN and CDR2 SYDVKM. The CDR3 region has the DNA TGTGCCAGCAGGCGTAGGGGGCCTAGGTACGAGCAGTACTTC. Translation gives CASRRRGPRYEQYF. Based on the CDR3 plus reference TRBV28 and TRBJ2-7, the full variable domain is DVKVTQSSRYLVKRTGEKVFLECVQDMDHENMFWYRQDPGLGLRLIYFSYDVKMKEKGDIPEGYSVSREKKERFSLILESASTNQTSMYLCASRRRGPRYEQYFGPGTRLTVT.

This clonotype was seen more than once but under ten times. The chain is built from TRBV24-1 and TRBJ2-5; 7 bases are shared with TRBD1. This CDR3 spans 15 amino acids. After removal of 4 bases from V and 2 bases from J, the junction contained 6 bases not matched to a gene. Germline CDR1 reads KGHDR; CDR2 reads SFDVKD. The CDR3 sequence is CATSDQGQKQETQYF. In DNA form, the CDR3 reads TGTGCCACCAGTGACCAGGGACAGAAGCAAGAGACCCAGTACTTC.

V and J are TRBV20-1 and TRBJ2-1; 11 nucleotides match TRBD1. The CDR3 has 13 residues. Germline assignment: CDR1 DFQATT and CDR2 SNEGSKA (reference sequence). The J segment lost 10 bases and the V segment lost 3 bases, leaving 5 bases of the junction unmatched. As DNA, the CDR3 is TGCAGTGCTAGGGGACAGGGGGTTTGGGAGCAGTTCTTC. Its translation is CSARGQGVWEQFF.

The CDR3 nucleotides read TGTGCCAGCAGCCAAACCTTGCCAGGGGAGACCCAGTACTTC. This sequence encodes CASSQTLPGETQYF. This chain uses TRBV7-2 with TRBJ2-5, with D maybe TRBD1 (5 bases). Trimming stripped 5 bases from V and 5 bases from J, with 15 bases between. The CDR3 consists of 14 residues. Germline CDR1 reads SGHTA; CDR2 reads FQGNSA.